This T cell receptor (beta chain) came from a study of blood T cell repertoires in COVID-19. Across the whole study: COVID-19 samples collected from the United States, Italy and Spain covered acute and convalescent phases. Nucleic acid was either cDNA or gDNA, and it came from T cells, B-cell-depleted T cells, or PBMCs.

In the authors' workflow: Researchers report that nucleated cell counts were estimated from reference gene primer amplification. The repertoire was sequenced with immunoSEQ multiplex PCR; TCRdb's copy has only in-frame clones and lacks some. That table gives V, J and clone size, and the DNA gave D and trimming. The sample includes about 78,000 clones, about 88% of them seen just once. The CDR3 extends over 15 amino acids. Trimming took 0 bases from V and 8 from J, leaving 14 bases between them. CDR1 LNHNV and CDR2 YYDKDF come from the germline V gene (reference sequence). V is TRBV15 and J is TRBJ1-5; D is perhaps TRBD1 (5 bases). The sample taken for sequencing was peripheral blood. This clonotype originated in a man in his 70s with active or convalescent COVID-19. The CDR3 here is CATSRDWGDGEPQHF. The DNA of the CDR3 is TGTGCCACCAGCAGAGATTGGGGGGACGGCGAGCCCCAGCATTTT. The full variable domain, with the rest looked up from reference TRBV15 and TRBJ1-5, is DAMVIQNPRYQVTQFGKPVTLSCSQTLNHNVMYWYQQKSSQAPKLLFHYYDKDFNNEADTPDNFQSRRPNTSFCFLDIRSPGLGDTAMYLCATSRDWGDGEPQHFGDGTRLSIL.